This TCR beta chain comes out of a study of blood T cells in healthy people across ages (dated by TCRdb to 2013 to 2016). Notes on the research overall: In model experiments, template switching captured roughly one uniquely barcoded TCR beta cDNA molecule for every two T cells. Using the same blood draw, the study looked at two additional independent replicas of 1 million unique cDNA reads for two donors, one aged 18 to 30 and the other aged 80 or older. Age-related changes in TCR beta repertoire diversity were measured in the study by deep sequencing normalized with unique cDNA molecular identifiers. To avoid experimental bias, donors of different ages were distributed randomly across sequencing lanes. The donors were split into four age groups: young (average 16 years), middle-aged (over 35), aged (more than 60) and long-lived (over 80).

V gives up 6 bases and J gives up 4 bases, and the segment between their germline ends measures 9 bases. Sequences SQVTM (CDR1) and ANQGSEA (CDR2) are obtained from the germline V gene. The CDR3 covers 11 residues, taking in both the cysteine and the phenylalanine. The sequence is cut down to CDR3 DNA, 33 bases in frame from base 1. As to this clonotype: The clone's antigen remains unknown. A read error may be the cause here, since a much bigger clone is one base away.

Donors were approximately 42 systemically healthy Caucasian individuals from Russia aged 6 to 90 years. Each donor gave about 11 milliliters of peripheral blood, drawn into EDTA-treated Vacutainer tubes. Ficoll-Paque density-gradient centrifugation was used to isolate PBMCs, with at least 7 million per sample. Trizol reagent was used to extract total RNA from the PBMCs, yielding at least 5.5 micrograms per sample. Naive CD45RAhigh/CD27high T cell percentages were measured by flow cytometry on a PBMC aliquot from every donor. Library prep was done by 5' RACE. Data came from an Illumina HiSeq 2500. A second PCR of roughly 6 to 12 cycles was performed with a sample-barcoded 5' primer and a J-beta primer mix. A unique molecular identifier was introduced onto each TCR beta cDNA molecule by a template-switch 5' adaptor carrying 12 random nucleotides. At least 2.5 million CDR3-containing paired-end reads were obtained from each sample. All of the RNA was converted into first-strand cDNA using the Mint cDNA synthesis kit, with a TRBC-specific oligonucleotide serving as the primer. All cDNA was treated with uracil-DNA glycosylase and then went through a first 18-cycle PCR with the universal primers M1SS and BC2_uni_R. The original methods were these. Normalization of each sample was performed by random selection of 1 million high-quality reads, each carrying a distinct molecular identifier. Instead of being binned into consensus sequences, reads with shared molecular identifiers were discarded. MiTCR, set to a Q25 quality threshold and the strictest error-elimination algorithm, was used for CDR3 identification, clonotype clustering and error correction. A nonparametric unseen species model with Euler transformation was used to estimate lower-bound total TCR beta diversity. TCRdb passed the public sequencing reads through fastp at Q25 and MiXCR, retaining productive beta sequences. Under each unique CDR3 protein, matching rows form one entry showing the most common genes and DNA. The V and J calls, along with clone size, are taken from TCRdb and not from the paper's own processing. A total of some 790,000 distinct CDR3 sequences appear in this sample, under 30% of them only once. The top ten constitute approximately 15% of the sample.

Overall study results and their limits: Compared with the aged group, more naive CD4+ T cells, fewer expanded clones and increased TCR diversity were shown by the long-lived group, suggesting age selection. The CMV infection status of donors was not known, potentially confounding age-related changes in expanded clonotypes. Bulk unsorted PBMC profiling prevented conclusive comparison of naive and antigen-experienced compartments. A strong correlation was found between observed TCR beta diversity and the percentage of naive T cells measured by flow cytometry. Observed TCR beta diversity per million T cells fell roughly linearly with age, and a significant reduction was already apparent by age around 40. Estimates of total diversity based on one million sequenced T cells were regarded as lower bounds and as underestimates.

The V and J genes are TRBV29-1 and TRBJ2-5; the best D guess is TRBD2, with 5 bases matching. Sequencing input: blood. The clonotype comes from a woman of 80 years or more in good health. The CDR3 reads CSVLGRETQYF. In nucleotide form, the sequence is TGCAGCGTCCTGGGGAGAGAGACCCAGTACTTC.